The T cell receptor (beta chain) described here comes from a study of blood T cell repertoires in COVID-19 (dated by TCRdb to 2020 to 2021). About the investigation overall: Samples covering the acute and convalescent phases of COVID-19 were provided by collaborators in the United States, Italy and Spain. Where available, HLA class I and class II types were taken from metadata supplied by the sample provider and were not determined by assay-based typing. A de-identified subject ID, COVID-19 status, age in years and sex were almost always included in the sample metadata. The repertoires were made available in a free public database intended to serve as a resource for research on the immune response to SARS-CoV-2. The dataset comprised deeply sampled blood TCRbeta repertoires from subjects exposed to, actively infected with, or recovered from COVID-19. The prospective study material was composed of cDNA or gDNA derived from T cells, B-cell-depleted T cells, or PBMCs. Samples were obtained from the ongoing ImmuneRACE study (first 160 participants) and from 1,200 or so subjects provided by 6 global collaborators. Study-wide findings and limitations: How much clinical and demographic metadata was included differed by source and by participant, and the metadata was provided uncurated.

Comment on this clone: What antigen it recognizes has not been identified. One base away there is no much larger clone; base qualities are not given.

Each collaborating institution followed its own protocols to collect whole blood in K2EDTA tubes. For TCRbeta analysis, collaborator samples were shipped as frozen whole blood, as isolated PBMCs, or as DNA extracted from either sample type. TCRbeta CDR3 regions were amplified from genomic DNA by means of the immunoSEQ Assay, a bias-controlled multiplex PCR. On the study's bioinformatics: The number of nucleated cells in each sample was estimated from the amplification of reference gene primers within the assay. Sequence reads were collapsed and filtered to measure the absolute abundance of every unique TCRbeta CDR3 rearrangement. Productive Simpson clonality was computed per sample as the square root of Simpson's diversity index over productive rearrangements. The immuneACCESS repertoire file appears here via TCRdb, limited to in-frame rearrangements. These files lack a portion of the clones; in checked studies, under half of the deficit traces to unresolved V genes, and the cause of the others is not known. D and trimming come from the DNA, and the V and J calls and clone size come from that table. This sample holds over 200,000 clones; about 88% were observed only once. The ten largest make up roughly 5% of the sample.

This TCR came from a woman between 40 and 50 years old with acute or convalescent COVID-19. Source material: peripheral blood.

The nucleotide sequence is TGTGCCAGCAGCTGGCGGAGGGCGGGGGGGATGAACACTGAAGCTTTCTTT. The translation is CASSWRRAGGMNTEAFF. Here the chain combines TRBV7-8 and TRBJ1-1; a weak D assignment points to TRBD1 (5 bases agree). V and J are truncated by 4 bases and 0 bases respectively, leaving an intervening sequence of 18 bases. The CDR3, from cysteine to phenylalanine, totals 17 residues. The read is trimmed to its CDR3 DNA, 51 bases read in frame from base 1. The germline V gene yields SGHVS for CDR1 and FQNEAQ for CDR2.